In this sample, the clone carrying this TCR beta chain turned up a few times. This sample stems from a study of beta chain features in type 1 diabetes. Germline CDR1 is SGHRS and CDR2 is YFSETQ. There are 15 residues in the CDR3. V shed 0 bases and J shed 6 bases, with 13 bases lying between them. Since all of the isolated RNA was reverse transcribed, expressed TCRB transcripts were what got sequenced. Measured with immunoSEQ multiplex PCR; TCRdb has only the in-frame clones, and not every one. The sample shows under 800,000 clones, less than 20% of them seen only once. Sequencing was performed on naive CD4+ T cells from blood. This sequence joins TRBV5-1 and TRBJ2-1; D may correspond to TRBD1 or TRBD2 (5 bases each). This TCR was recovered from a man between 18 and 35 years old in good health. The CDR3: CASSLVGTQRNEQFF. CDR3 DNA: TGCGCCAGCAGCTTGGTCGGGACCCAGCGCAATGAGCAGTTCTTC.